One sample yielded the 29 T cell receptor beta chains listed below, sequenced in a study of T-cell memory formation after mild COVID-19. TCRdb called the 5' RACE reads again in MiXCR, with one record for every CDR3 protein. Of around 320,000 distinct CDR3 sequences in the sample, around 28% were seen once. Material for sequencing was PBMCs or a T cell subset sorted from them (not recorded which). These receptors were taken from an adult woman who had mild COVID-19 (a few samples of this study predate the infection). Cell type and time point are not known.

The chain joins TRBV7-9 to TRBJ1-1, with D unclear. The CDR3 sequence is 13 residues long. Trimming removed 3 bases from V and 5 bases from J, with 10 bases in between. CDR1 and CDR2 (germline): SEHNR, FQNEAQ (reference sequence). Here the CDR3 reads CASSFTQTTEAFF. The CDR3 region has the DNA TGTGCCAGCAGCTTTACACAGACAACTGAAGCTTTCTTT.

This clonotype was seen only a few times. This chain connects TRBV7-2 to TRBJ2-5; TRBD2 might be the D (6 bases). In germline, CDR1 is SGHTA, CDR2 FQGNSA. Trimming removed 8 bases from V and 0 bases from J, with 13 bases in between. The CDR3 consists of 14 residues. The CDR3 bases are TGTGCCAGCGGAGCCCGGGGGTACCAAGAGACCCAGTACTTC. As protein: CASGARGYQETQYF.

The V gene is TRBV18, the J gene TRBJ2-7; D is undetermined. V was trimmed by 1 base and J by 6 bases, leaving 16 bases between them. Germline-derived CDR1 and CDR2 are KGHSH and LQKENI. The CDR3 runs to 15 residues. CDR3 coding DNA: TGTGCCAGCTCACCACTCGAGTACGGGTCCAGCGAGCAGTACTTC. This translates into CASSPLEYGSSEQYF.

This clonotype was detected ten times or more. The chain has TRBV5-1 and TRBJ1-1; D gene uncertain. V lost 2 bases to trimming and J lost 1 base, with 9 bases between them. Germline CDR1 is SGHRS and CDR2 is YFSETQ. CDR3 length: 14 amino acids. CDR3 nucleotides: TGCGCCAGCAGCTTCTCCGCCGGGAACACTGAAGCTTTCTTT. Its translation: CASSFSAGNTEAFF.

This clonotype was observed a handful of times. The V and J genes are TRBV12-3 or TRBV12-4 and TRBJ2-3; the match to TRBD2 covers 13 bases. The CDR3 consists of 15 residues. After removal of 4 bases from V and 8 bases from J, the junction contained 6 bases not matched to a gene. For the CDR3, the DNA is TGTGCCAGCAGTTCTGACGGACTAGCGGGAGCTACGCAGTATTTT. Translating it yields CASSSDGLAGATQYF.

This clonotype was seen only a few times. This chain links TRBV12-3 or TRBV12-4 with TRBJ2-2; 9 bases match TRBD1. The CDR3 has 15 residues. V shed 9 bases and J 3 bases; nucleotides not matched to a gene: 8. The CDR3 loop reads CARHRGRLDTGELFF. In nucleotides, the CDR3 is TGTGCCAGGCACAGGGGGCGGCTGGACACCGGGGAGCTGTTTTTT.

This sequence joins TRBV20-1 and TRBJ2-3; D gene unclear. CDR1 DFQATT and CDR2 SNEGSKA come from the germline V gene (reference sequence). This CDR3 has 15 residues. Between the trimmed V and J ends, which lost 0 bases and 1 base, there was a span of 11 bases. The CDR3, as DNA: TGCAGTGCTAGAGATCCCTCCGAACGCACAGATACGCAGTATTTT. Translating it yields CSARDPSERTDTQYF.

This clonotype was observed a few times. The chain combines TRBV7-6 with TRBJ2-7; D perhaps matches TRBD2 (5 bases). The CDR3 is 15 residues long. Between the trimmed V and J ends, which lost 1 base and 3 bases, there was a span of 13 bases. The germline V gene encodes CDR1 SGHVS and CDR2 FNYEAQ. CDR3 in amino acids: CASSLGTHRIYEQYF. CDR3 sequence (DNA): TGTGCCAGCAGCTTAGGGACTCACCGAATCTACGAGCAGTACTTC.

A few counts support this clonotype. This chain links TRBV12-3 or TRBV12-4 with TRBJ2-3; 8 nucleotides match TRBD2. The trim removed 0 bases at V and 2 bases at J, leaving 7 bases unmatched. The CDR3 consists of 17 residues. The CDR3 sequence is CASSLALTSGLTDTQYF. CDR3 nucleotide sequence: TGTGCCAGCAGTTTAGCCCTAACTAGCGGACTCACAGATACGCAGTATTTT.

The rearrangement uses TRBV7-2 and TRBJ2-7, with D tentatively TRBD1 (6 bases). Germline V CDR1 and CDR2: SGHTA, FQGNSA. The ends were cut back, 3 bases at V and 2 bases at J, with 14 bases in the middle. This CDR3 has 15 amino acids. CDR3 DNA: TGTGCCAGCAGCTTGGGAAACAGGGAGACCTACGAGCAGTACTTC. Translated: CASSLGNRETYEQYF.

This clonotype was counted between two and nine times. The chain employs TRBV6-1 and TRBJ1-1, with D hard to call. The CDR3 is 13 residues long. Germline loops: CDR1 MNHNS, CDR2 SASEGT. The V end lost 9 bases, the J end lost 2 bases, and 13 bases lay between the germline ends. CDR3 residues: CASPGSENTEAFF. The CDR3 DNA reads TGTGCCAGTCCAGGATCTGAAAACACTGAAGCTTTCTTT.

The chain has TRBV7-2 and TRBJ2-7; D perhaps matches TRBD1 (7 bases). The CDR3 is 13 amino acids. The V end was cut by 5 bases, the J end by 4 bases, with 12 bases between. The germline gives CDR1 SGHTA, CDR2 FQGNSA. CDR3 DNA sequence: TGTGCCAGCAGCACCCAGGGGGGATACGAGCAGTACTTC. The encoded protein is CASSTQGGYEQYF.

V and J are TRBV7-2 and TRBJ2-7, with TRBD2 matching over 12 bases. The CDR3 extends over 18 amino acids. The germline CDR1 and CDR2 sequences are SGHTA and FQGNSA. V dropped 6 bases and J dropped 7; count of bases not matched to a gene: 19. The CDR3 nucleotides read TGTGCCAGCAGTAGGTCGGGACTAGCGGGTCTGTCTTCGGGAGAGCAGTACTTC. Amino acids: CASSRSGLAGLSSGEQYF.

The chain uses TRBV3-1 and TRBJ2-1; D possibly corresponds to TRBD2 (5 bases). The V end lost 3 bases, the J end lost 0 bases, and 21 bases lay between the germline ends. Germline-derived CDR1 and CDR2 are LGHDT and YNNKEL (reference sequence). CDR3 length: 19 residues. The CDR3 bases are TGTGCCAGCAGCCACGATAGGCGTCGGGCTAGCAGCTCCTACAATGAGCAGTTCTTC. This sequence encodes CASSHDRRRASSSYNEQFF.

This chain connects TRBV6-5 to TRBJ2-3; TRBD2 matches 14 bases. The V gene's germline CDR1 is MNHEY and CDR2 SVGAGI. J was trimmed by 3 bases and V by 4 bases; bases with no gene match: 6. This CDR3 is 17 amino acids long. The CDR3: CASSSGTSGSLTDTQYF. CDR3 nucleotides: TGTGCCAGCAGTTCCGGGACTAGCGGGAGTTTAACAGATACGCAGTATTTT.

This clonotype was counted a few times. The chain links TRBV6-6 to TRBJ2-5; perhaps TRBD1 as D (5 bases). The length of the CDR3 is 13 residues. V lost 6 bases, J lost 2 bases, and 10 bases lay in between. Germline V gene lookup returns CDR1 MNHNY and CDR2 SVGAGI (reference sequence). The CDR3 loop is CASSTTEQETQYF. The CDR3 DNA reads as TGTGCCAGCAGCACGACAGAGCAAGAGACCCAGTACTTC.

This clonotype was picked up a small number of times. The CDR3 bases are TGTGCCAGCAGTTACTCGAACGGGGAGCTGTTTTTT. Amino acids: CASSYSNGELFF. The V and J genes are TRBV6-5 and TRBJ2-2; no clear D. In germline, CDR1 is MNHEY, CDR2 SVGAGI. Trimming left V 0 bases short and J 7 bases short, with 3 bases between. The CDR3 contains 12 residues.

V gene TRBV7-9 combines with J gene TRBJ2-2, with D uncertain. Germline loops: CDR1 SEHNR, CDR2 FQNEAQ (reference sequence). This CDR3 region has 12 residues. The V and J ends lost 7 bases and 3 bases respectively, with 6 bases between them. This CDR3 is CASNFDTGELFF. In DNA, the CDR3 is TGTGCCAGCAACTTCGACACCGGGGAGCTGTTTTTT.

V is TRBV7-6 and J is TRBJ2-1; D is unresolved. Per germline, CDR1 SGHVS and CDR2 FNYEAQ. The CDR3 runs to 13 residues. V lost 1 base to trimming and J lost 3 bases, with 4 bases between them. In DNA form, the CDR3 reads TGTGCCAGCAGCTTAGAAAACTACAATGAGCAGTTCTTC. Residues: CASSLENYNEQFF.

This clonotype was seen a handful of times. The chain employs TRBV6-5 and TRBJ2-3; D perhaps matches TRBD1 (6 bases). This CDR3 spans 15 amino acids. V lost 0 bases and J lost 4, with 11 bases in between. Germline V gene data show CDR1 as MNHEY and CDR2 as SVGAGI. The DNA for the CDR3 is TGTGCCAGCAGTTACTCGGGGGCGCGTGCAGATACGCAGTATTTT. It is translated as CASSYSGARADTQYF.

This clonotype was seen a handful of times. The chain joins TRBV5-1 to TRBJ1-4; possible D gene TRBD1, 6 bases. V was cut by 4 bases and J by 2 bases, with 12 bases left in between. Germline V CDR1 and CDR2: SGHRS, YFSETQ. This CDR3 comprises 15 residues. The CDR3 coding sequence is TGCGCCAGCAGCACCGGACAGTATACTAATGAAAAACTGTTTTTT. Residues: CASSTGQYTNEKLFF. Using reference TRBV5-1 and TRBJ1-4 for the parts outside the CDR3, the full variable domain is KAGVTQTPRYLIKTRGQQVTLSCSPISGHRSVSWYQQTPGQGLQFLFEYFSETQRNKGNFPGRFSGRQFSNSRSEMNVSTLELGDSALYLCASSTGQYTNEKLFFGSGTQLSVL.

This clonotype was picked up a small number of times. The genes are TRBV27 and TRBJ2-7; D is unresolved. V shed 1 base and J shed 1 base, with 5 bases lying between them. CDR1 is MNHEY, CDR2 SMNVEV, per germline (reference sequence). There are 13 residues in the CDR3. This chain's CDR3 is CASSLYVSYEQYF. CDR3 DNA sequence: TGTGCCAGCAGTTTATACGTGTCCTACGAGCAGTACTTC.

The chain employs TRBV30 and TRBJ1-1; no reliable D call. The germline CDR1 and CDR2 sequences are GTSNPN and SVGIG (reference sequence). CDR3 length: 13 amino acids. V lost 4 bases to trimming and J lost 8 bases, with 17 bases between them. CDR3 amino acids: CAWKRFRKGEAFF. CDR3 nucleotide sequence: TGTGCCTGGAAACGGTTTCGGAAAGGGGAAGCTTTCTTT.

This clonotype was seen more than once but under ten times. The gene calls are TRBV10-3 and TRBJ2-1; either TRBD1 or TRBD2 may supply D (5 bases each). Trimming stripped 5 bases from V and 2 bases from J, with 16 bases between. The CDR3 runs 16 residues. Germline V gene lookup returns CDR1 ENHRY and CDR2 SYGVKD. The CDR3 DNA reads as TGTGCCATCAGTTCCGGGACGATCGGCCCCTACAATGAGCAGTTCTTC. It specifies CAISSGTIGPYNEQFF.

This clonotype was counted between two and nine times. The V gene is TRBV10-3, the J gene TRBJ2-7, with 9 bases that match TRBD2. V was pared by 3 bases and J by 2 bases, with 5 bases of the junction left unmatched. Looked up from germline, CDR1 is ENHRY and CDR2 is SYGVKD. The CDR3 extends over 15 amino acids. The CDR3 DNA reads as TGTGCCATCAGTGACCCGGGACTAGCCGCCTACGAGCAGTACTTC. It translates to CAISDPGLAAYEQYF.

The V call is TRBV6-5, the J call TRBJ1-2, with D unresolved. V lost 6 bases and J 5 bases, leaving 13 bases between the germline ends. Looked up from germline, CDR1 is MNHEY and CDR2 is SVGAGI. The CDR3 contains 13 residues. The CDR3 DNA follows: TGTGCCAGCAGGAACATCGGAGAATATGGCTACACCTTC. It yields the protein CASRNIGEYGYTF.

V and J are TRBV7-8 and TRBJ2-1, with D perhaps TRBD2 (7 bases). V gave up 3 bases and J gave up 8 bases, with 14 bases separating them. The CDR3 contains 14 residues. Germline V gene sequence: CDR1 SGHVS, CDR2 FQNEAQ. CDR3 DNA sequence: TGTGCCAGCAGCTTGGGAGGGGGGGCCTATGAGCAGTTCTTC. This sequence encodes CASSLGGGAYEQFF.

The chain combines TRBV9 with TRBJ1-1; 8 nucleotides align to TRBD1. The ends lost 3 bases at V and 3 bases at J; junction bases unmatched: 7. Germline CDR1 reads SGDLS; CDR2 reads YYNGEE. The CDR3 runs 15 residues. The CDR3 sequence: CASSDKDRVDTEAFF. CDR3 DNA sequence: TGTGCCAGCAGCGACAAGGACAGGGTTGACACTGAAGCTTTCTTT.

This clonotype was counted only a few times. V and J are TRBV10-3 and TRBJ2-5; the D call may be TRBD1 or TRBD2 (5 bases each). Trimming took 0 bases from V and 6 from J, leaving 11 bases between them. The germline gives CDR1 ENHRY, CDR2 SYGVKD. The CDR3 sequence is 14 residues long. In DNA form, the CDR3 reads TGTGCCATCAGTGAGTCGAATGGGGGAAAGACCCAGTACTTC. Translated, it gives CAISESNGGKTQYF.